The 21 T cell receptor beta chains listed next were all sequenced from one sample in a study of cytomegalovirus exposure and HLA in healthy donors. 60 Vbeta and 13 Jbeta primers were used in PCR. Only in-frame clones appear in the TCRdb table, and some are missing; sequencing was by immunoSEQ multiplex PCR. The table includes around 270,000 clones, about four fifths detected once. The source material was PBMCs. The receptors were gathered from a girl between 2 and 10 years old in good health and CMV-seronegative.

The J gene is TRBJ1-2, the V gene TRBV6-5; D is undetermined. Germline CDR1 is MNHEY and CDR2 is SVGAGI. This CDR3 has 16 residues. V was pared by 0 bases and J by 1 base, with 12 bases between. The CDR3: CASSYSSNTGNYGYTF. DNA for the CDR3: TGTGCCAGCAGTTACTCGAGTAATACGGGTAACTATGGCTACACCTTC.

CDR3 amino acids: CASSLGGPPYNEQFF. The CDR3, as DNA: TGTGCCAGCAGTTTGGGCGGGCCTCCCTACAATGAGCAGTTCTTC. V usage is TRBV27 and J usage is TRBJ2-1; TRBD2 is a possible D gene (5 bases). Germline V gives CDR1 MNHEY, CDR2 SMNVEV (reference sequence). V lost 3 bases to trimming and J lost 2 bases, with 11 bases between them. The length of the CDR3 is 15 residues.

The genes are TRBV13 and TRBJ2-1, with 8 bases that match TRBD1. Germline CDR1 PRHDT, CDR2 FYEKMQ (reference sequence). The CDR3 contains 15 residues. Trimming removed 0 bases from V and 7 bases from J; junction bases left unmatched: 5. CDR3 sequence reads: CASSLGGTGPNEQFF. In DNA, the CDR3 is TGTGCCAGCAGCTTAGGGGGGACAGGTCCTAATGAGCAGTTCTTC.

This clone was detected only a few times. The V call is TRBV4-2, the J call TRBJ2-7; 7 bases line up with TRBD2. Germline V gene data show CDR1 as LGHNA and CDR2 as YNFKEQ. V shed 5 bases and J 2 bases; nucleotides not matched to a gene: 6. This CDR3 is built from 14 residues. The CDR3 region has the DNA TGTGCCAGCAGCGTTAGCGGGTTAGCCTACGAGCAGTACTTC. Protein: CASSVSGLAYEQYF.

CDR3 bases: TGTGCCAGCAGCCAACTAGCGCAAGAGACCCAGTACTTC. Protein: CASSQLAQETQYF. The genes are TRBV7-4 and TRBJ2-5; TRBD2 matches 7 bases. The CDR3 has 13 amino acids. Germline CDR1 SGHVT, CDR2 SQSDAQ. J was trimmed by 2 bases and V by 5 bases; bases with no gene match: 2.

On this clone itself: A junction boundary mismatches the germline segment, possibly from a read error. The chain couples TRBV5-1 to TRBJ1-2, with D possibly TRBD1 on 5 matching bases. The CDR3 spans 14 residues. Germline CDR1 and CDR2: SGHRS and YFSETQ. The chain's CDR3 is CATSPGGELGGYTF. CDR3 DNA sequence: TGCGCCACCAGCCCGGGGGGAGAACTAGGCGGCTACACCTTC.

The rearrangement joins TRBV9 to TRBJ2-3, with a weak D call TRBD2 (7 bases). The germline V and J ends were trimmed by 0 bases and 5 bases, with 16 bases remaining between them. The CDR3 sequence is 16 residues long. Looked up from germline, CDR1 is SGDLS and CDR2 is YYNGEE. The CDR3 coding sequence is TGTGCCAGCAGCGTAGGGGTGGGGGGGCCTGGAGATACGCAGTATTTT. Its protein product is CASSVGVGGPGDTQYF.

The V call is TRBV5-5, the J call TRBJ2-2; 7 nucleotides agree with TRBD1. V lost 1 base and J lost 1; bases outside the gene matches: 1. This CDR3 spans 15 amino acids. The germline V gene encodes CDR1 SGHKS and CDR2 YYEKEE (reference sequence). The CDR3 coding sequence is TGTGCCAGCAGCTTGCGGACAGGGAACACCGGGGAGCTGTTTTTT. This encodes CASSLRTGNTGELFF. Full variable domain (missing parts from reference TRBV5-5 and TRBJ2-2): DAGVTQSPTHLIKTRGQQVTLRCSPISGHKSVSWYQQVLGQGPQFIFQYYEKEERGRGNFPDRFSARQFPNYSSELNVNALLLGDSALYLCASSLRTGNTGELFFGEGSRLTVL.

The V gene is TRBV4-1, the J gene TRBJ1-2; D unclear. Germline V lookup: CDR1 MGHRA, CDR2 YSYEKL. Trimming removed 0 bases at V and 8 bases at J, with 16 bases between. This CDR3 contains 15 residues. The CDR3 sequence is CASSQEPTLPRGYTF. DNA of the CDR3: TGCGCCAGCAGCCAAGAGCCAACACTCCCTAGGGGCTACACCTTC.

CDR3 region: CASSLGLARTDTQYF. CDR3 nucleotide sequence: TGTGCCAGCAGCTTAGGACTAGCGCGCACAGATACGCAGTATTTT. This chain uses TRBV7-3 with TRBJ2-3, with 9 nucleotides matching TRBD2. Germline V gene lookup returns CDR1 SGHTA and CDR2 FQGTGA. There are 15 residues in the CDR3. The V gene end was trimmed by 2 bases and the J gene end by 1 base; junction bases not matched to a gene: 1.

V and J are TRBV1 and TRBJ2-1; the table's D call TRBD1 went unverified against the DNA. TRBV1 is described as a pseudogene. The CDR3 is 13 amino acids. The CDR3 DNA is TGCACCAGCAGCCAACCACCCACATATGAGCAGTTCTTC. It translates to CTSSQPPTYEQFF.

V gene TRBV7-2 combines with J gene TRBJ2-5, with TRBD2 as a possible D gene (5 bases). CDR3 size: 14 residues. V was shortened by 6 bases and J by 0 bases, with 11 bases between the two germline ends. CDR1 and CDR2 (germline): SGHTA, FQGNSA. CDR3 sequence reads: CASRVTRDQETQYF. For the CDR3, the DNA is TGTGCCAGCAGGGTAACTAGAGACCAAGAGACCCAGTACTTC.

The chain employs TRBV7-6 and TRBJ2-7; 8 nucleotides match TRBD1. V was clipped by 0 bases and J by 2 bases; unmatched bases: 6. The length of the CDR3 is 16 residues. CDR1 and CDR2 (germline): SGHVS, FNYEAQ. This CDR3 is CASSLADREIPYEQYF. CDR3 in DNA: TGTGCCAGCAGCTTAGCGGACAGGGAAATCCCCTACGAGCAGTACTTC.

The chain carries TRBV5-1 and TRBJ2-7; 7 nucleotides agree with TRBD1. The V and J ends lost 8 bases and 5 bases, in that order; junction bases with no gene match: 25. This CDR3 comprises 18 residues. The germline CDR1 and CDR2 sequences are SGHRS and YFSETQ. The CDR3 is CASCRIAVGTDRYDEQYF. The DNA for the CDR3 is TGCGCCAGTTGCAGGATCGCTGTGGGGACAGATCGGTACGACGAGCAGTACTTC.

The rearrangement joins TRBV28 to TRBJ2-1; 7 bases agree with TRBD1. J was trimmed by 2 bases and V by 6 bases; bases with no gene match: 7. The CDR3 loop spans 15 amino acids. Germline V lookup: CDR1 MDHEN, CDR2 SYDVKM. CDR3 nucleotide sequence: TGTGCCAGCAGGACAGGGACGGGCGCCTACAATGAGCAGTTCTTC. Translating gives CASRTGTGAYNEQFF.

The chain couples TRBV7-7 to TRBJ2-5; 8 bases are shared with TRBD1. The J segment lost 2 bases and the V segment lost 0 bases, leaving 5 bases of the junction unmatched. The CDR3 length is 16 residues. Germline V gene lookup returns CDR1 SSHAT and CDR2 FNYEAQ (reference sequence). The CDR3 here is CASSLAWTGLQETQYF. DNA for the CDR3: TGTGCCAGCAGCTTAGCTTGGACAGGGTTACAAGAGACCCAGTACTTC.

CDR3 nucleotides: TGCGCCAGCAGTGTCCAGGGAGGACCCTACAATGAGCAGTTCTTC. Protein sequence: CASSVQGGPYNEQFF. V gene TRBV10-1 combines with J gene TRBJ2-1, with D possibly matching TRBD2 (6 bases). Trimming pared 4 bases from V and 2 bases from J, leaving 12 bases between. CDR1 and CDR2 from the germline V gene are WNHNN and SYGVQD (reference sequence). This CDR3 is 15 amino acids long.

This clone was seen just once. This chain connects TRBV10-3 to TRBJ2-7; D is uncertain. The V and J ends lost 6 bases and 3 bases respectively, with 12 bases between them. Germline values: CDR1 ENHRY, CDR2 SYGVKD. This CDR3 is 13 amino acids long. CDR3 sequence reads: CAIRHLTNYEQYF. CDR3 nucleotide sequence: TGTGCCATCAGACATCTCACAAACTACGAGCAGTACTTC.

The V call is TRBV7-8, the J call TRBJ2-7; TRBD1 matches 9 bases. Germline CDR1 reads SGHVS; CDR2 reads FQNEAQ. V trimming: 5 bases; J trimming: 3 bases; junction bases outside the gene matches: 11. The CDR3 sequence is 16 residues long. CDR3 residues: CASSVSPGQGGYEQYF. The CDR3 DNA reads as TGTGCCAGCAGCGTTAGTCCGGGACAGGGCGGCTACGAGCAGTACTTC. Together with reference TRBV7-8 and TRBJ2-7, the CDR3 gives the full variable domain: GAGVSQSPRYKVAKRGQDVALRCDPISGHVSLFWYQQALGQGPEFLTYFQNEAQLDKSGLPSDRFFAERPEGSVSTLKIQRTQQEDSAVYLCASSVSPGQGGYEQYFGPGTRLTVT.

The V gene is TRBV5-8, the J gene TRBJ2-7, with 9 nucleotides matching TRBD2. This CDR3 is 16 amino acids long. The germline CDR1 and CDR2 sequences are SGHTS and YDEGEE. Trimming cost V 1 base and J 5 bases; bases outside gene matches: 10. CDR3 residues: CASSLPGGGRANEQYF. CDR3 nucleotide sequence: TGTGCCAGCAGCTTGCCGGGGGGCGGGAGGGCGAACGAGCAGTACTTC.

This chain joins TRBV28 and TRBJ2-7; D may be TRBD1 (5 bases). This CDR3 contains 14 residues. Per the germline V gene, CDR1 is MDHEN and CDR2 is SYDVKM. Trimming stripped 6 bases from V and 6 bases from J, with 18 bases between. CDR3 protein: CASRRGGDSTEQYF. The CDR3 DNA sequence: TGTGCCAGCAGGCGAGGTGGCGACAGCACCGAGCAGTACTTC.